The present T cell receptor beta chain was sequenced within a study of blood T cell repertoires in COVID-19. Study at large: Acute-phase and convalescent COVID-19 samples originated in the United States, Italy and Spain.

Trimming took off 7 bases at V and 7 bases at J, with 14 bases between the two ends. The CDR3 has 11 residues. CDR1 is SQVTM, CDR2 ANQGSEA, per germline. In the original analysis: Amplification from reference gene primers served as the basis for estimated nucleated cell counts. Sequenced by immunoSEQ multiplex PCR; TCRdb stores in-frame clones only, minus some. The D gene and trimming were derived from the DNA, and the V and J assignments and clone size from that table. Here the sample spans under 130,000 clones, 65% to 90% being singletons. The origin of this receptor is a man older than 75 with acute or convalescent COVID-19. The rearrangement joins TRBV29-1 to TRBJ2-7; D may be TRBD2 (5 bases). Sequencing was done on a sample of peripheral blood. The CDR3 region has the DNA TGCAGCGGCAGGAGCGGCCTTGAGCAGTACTTC. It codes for CSGRSGLEQYF.